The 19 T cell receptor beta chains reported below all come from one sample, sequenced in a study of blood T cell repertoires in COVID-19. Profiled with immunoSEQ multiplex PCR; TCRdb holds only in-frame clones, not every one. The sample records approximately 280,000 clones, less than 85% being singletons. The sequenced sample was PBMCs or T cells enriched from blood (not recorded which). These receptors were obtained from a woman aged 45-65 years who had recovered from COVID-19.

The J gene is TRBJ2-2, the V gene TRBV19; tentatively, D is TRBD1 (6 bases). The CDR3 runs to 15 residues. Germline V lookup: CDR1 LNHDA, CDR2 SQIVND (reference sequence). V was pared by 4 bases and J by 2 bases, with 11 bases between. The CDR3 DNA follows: TGTGCCAGTAGTAGGGAACAGGGAAACACCGGGGAGCTGTTTTTT. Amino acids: CASSREQGNTGELFF. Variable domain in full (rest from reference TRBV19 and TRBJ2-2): DGGITQSPKYLFRKEGQNVTLSCEQNLNHDAMYWYRQDPGQGLRLIYYSQIVNDFQKGDIAEGYSVSREKKESFPLTVTSAQKNPTAFYLCASSREQGNTGELFFGEGSRLTVL.

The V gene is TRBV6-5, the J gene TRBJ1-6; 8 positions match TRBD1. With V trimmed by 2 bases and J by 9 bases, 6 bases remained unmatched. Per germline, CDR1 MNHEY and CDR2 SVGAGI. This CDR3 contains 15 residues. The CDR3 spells CASSYNQGAASPLHF. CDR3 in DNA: TGTGCCAGCAGTTACAATCAGGGGGCCGCTTCACCCCTCCACTTT.

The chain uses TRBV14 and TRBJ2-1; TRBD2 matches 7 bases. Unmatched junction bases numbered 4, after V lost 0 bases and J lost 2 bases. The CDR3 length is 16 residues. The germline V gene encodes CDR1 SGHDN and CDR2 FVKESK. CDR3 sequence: CASSQEGGSTYNEQFF. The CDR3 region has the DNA TGTGCCAGCAGCCAAGAGGGCGGGAGTACCTACAATGAGCAGTTCTTC.

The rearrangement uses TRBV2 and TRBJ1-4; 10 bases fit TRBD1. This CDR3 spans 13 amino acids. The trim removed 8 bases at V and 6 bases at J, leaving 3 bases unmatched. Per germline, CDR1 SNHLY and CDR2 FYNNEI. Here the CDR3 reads CASQTGGHEKLFF. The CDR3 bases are TGTGCCAGCCAGACAGGGGGCCATGAAAAACTGTTTTTT.

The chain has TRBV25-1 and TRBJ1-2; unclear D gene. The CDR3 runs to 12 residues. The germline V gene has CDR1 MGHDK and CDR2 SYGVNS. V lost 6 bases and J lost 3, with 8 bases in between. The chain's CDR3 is CASRLRDYGYTF. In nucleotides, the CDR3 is TGTGCCAGCAGACTTCGGGACTATGGCTACACCTTC.

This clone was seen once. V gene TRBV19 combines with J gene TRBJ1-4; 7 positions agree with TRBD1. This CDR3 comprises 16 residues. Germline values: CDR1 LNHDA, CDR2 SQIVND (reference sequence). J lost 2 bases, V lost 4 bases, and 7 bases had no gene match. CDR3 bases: TGTGCCAGTAGTACCAGCTACAGGGGCACTAATGAAAAACTGTTTTTT. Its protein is CASSTSYRGTNEKLFF. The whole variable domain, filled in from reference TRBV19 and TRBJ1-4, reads DGGITQSPKYLFRKEGQNVTLSCEQNLNHDAMYWYRQDPGQGLRLIYYSQIVNDFQKGDIAEGYSVSREKKESFPLTVTSAQKNPTAFYLCASSTSYRGTNEKLFFGSGTQLSVL.

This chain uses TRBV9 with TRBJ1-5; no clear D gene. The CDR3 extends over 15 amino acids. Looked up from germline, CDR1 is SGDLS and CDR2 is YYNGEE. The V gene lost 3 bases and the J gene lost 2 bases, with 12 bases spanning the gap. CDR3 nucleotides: TGTGCCAGCAGCGCCCAACCCGGTGGCAATCAGCCCCAGCATTTT. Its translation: CASSAQPGGNQPQHF.

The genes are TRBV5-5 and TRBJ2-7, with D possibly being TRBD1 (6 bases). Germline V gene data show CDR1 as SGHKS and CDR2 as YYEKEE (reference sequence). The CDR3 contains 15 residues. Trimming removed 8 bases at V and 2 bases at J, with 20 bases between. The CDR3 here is CASRPRPDRAYEQYF. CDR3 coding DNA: TGTGCCAGTCGTCCCCGACCGGACAGAGCCTACGAGCAGTACTTC.

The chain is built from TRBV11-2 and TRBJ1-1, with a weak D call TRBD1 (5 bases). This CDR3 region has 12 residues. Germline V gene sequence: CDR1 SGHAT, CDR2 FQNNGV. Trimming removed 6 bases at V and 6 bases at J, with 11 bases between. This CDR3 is CASREGRAEAFF. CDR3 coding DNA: TGTGCCAGCAGAGAGGGGAGGGCTGAAGCTTTCTTT.

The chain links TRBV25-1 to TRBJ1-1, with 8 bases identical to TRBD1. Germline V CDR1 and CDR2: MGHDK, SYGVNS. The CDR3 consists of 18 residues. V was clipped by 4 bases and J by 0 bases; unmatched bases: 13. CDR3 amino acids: CASSARLTGAFVNTEAFF. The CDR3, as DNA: TGTGCCAGCAGTGCCCGTTTGACAGGGGCCTTCGTGAACACTGAAGCTTTCTTT. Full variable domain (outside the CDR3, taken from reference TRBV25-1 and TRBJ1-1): EADIYQTPRYLVIGTGKKITLECSQTMGHDKMYWYQQDPGMELHLIHYSYGVNSTEKGDLSSESTVSRIRTEHFPLTLESARPSHTSQYLCASSARLTGAFVNTEAFFGQGTRLTVV.

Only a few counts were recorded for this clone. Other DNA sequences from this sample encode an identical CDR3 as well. The CDR3, as DNA: TGTGCCAGCAGTCTACGGGGGAACACTGAAGCTTTCTTT. Its translation is CASSLRGNTEAFF. This sequence joins TRBV9 and TRBJ1-1; D not certain. Per the germline V gene, CDR1 is SGDLS and CDR2 is YYNGEE. Trimming left V 5 bases short and J 1 base short, with 9 bases between. The CDR3 runs to 13 residues.

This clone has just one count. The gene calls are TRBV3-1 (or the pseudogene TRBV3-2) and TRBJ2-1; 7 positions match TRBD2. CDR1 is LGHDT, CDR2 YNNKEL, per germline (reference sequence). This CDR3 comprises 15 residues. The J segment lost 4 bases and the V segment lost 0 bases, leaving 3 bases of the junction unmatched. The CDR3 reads CASSQDQRDYNEQFF. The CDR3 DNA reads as TGTGCCAGCAGCCAAGATCAGCGGGATTACAATGAGCAGTTCTTC.

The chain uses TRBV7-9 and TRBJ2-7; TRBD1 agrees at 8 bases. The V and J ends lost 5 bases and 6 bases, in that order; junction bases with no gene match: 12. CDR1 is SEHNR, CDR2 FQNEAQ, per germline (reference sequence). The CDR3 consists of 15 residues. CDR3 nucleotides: TGTGCCAGCAGCCGGTTCGGGGACAGGCTCTCCGAGCAGTACTTC. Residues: CASSRFGDRLSEQYF.

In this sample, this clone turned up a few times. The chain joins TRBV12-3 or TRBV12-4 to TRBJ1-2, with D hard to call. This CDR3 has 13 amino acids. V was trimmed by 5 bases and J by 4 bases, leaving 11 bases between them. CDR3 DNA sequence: TGTGCCAGCAGTCCGTACAGTACCTATGGCTACACCTTC. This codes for CASSPYSTYGYTF.

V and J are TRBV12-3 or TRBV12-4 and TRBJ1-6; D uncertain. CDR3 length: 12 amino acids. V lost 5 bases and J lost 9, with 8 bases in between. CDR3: CASSVSGSPLHF. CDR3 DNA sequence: TGTGCCAGCAGTGTTTCCGGTTCACCCCTCCACTTT.

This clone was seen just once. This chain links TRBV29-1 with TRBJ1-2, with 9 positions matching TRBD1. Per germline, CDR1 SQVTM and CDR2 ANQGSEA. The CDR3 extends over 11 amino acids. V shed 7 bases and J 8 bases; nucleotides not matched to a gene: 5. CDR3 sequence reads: CSDGTGSGYTF. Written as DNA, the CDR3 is TGCAGCGACGGGACAGGGTCCGGCTACACCTTC.

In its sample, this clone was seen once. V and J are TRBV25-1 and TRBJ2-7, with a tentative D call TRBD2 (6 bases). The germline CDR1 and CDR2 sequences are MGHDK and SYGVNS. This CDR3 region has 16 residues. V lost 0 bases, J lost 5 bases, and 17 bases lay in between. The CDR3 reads CASSEYRRDSRDEQYF. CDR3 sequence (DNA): TGTGCCAGCAGTGAATATAGGAGGGATTCAAGGGACGAGCAGTACTTC.

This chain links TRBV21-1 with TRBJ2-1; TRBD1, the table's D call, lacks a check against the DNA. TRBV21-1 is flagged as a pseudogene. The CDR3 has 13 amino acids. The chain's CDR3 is CASSAGVGDEQFF. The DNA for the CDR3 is TGTGCCAGCAGCGCAGGGGTTGGTGATGAGCAGTTCTTC.

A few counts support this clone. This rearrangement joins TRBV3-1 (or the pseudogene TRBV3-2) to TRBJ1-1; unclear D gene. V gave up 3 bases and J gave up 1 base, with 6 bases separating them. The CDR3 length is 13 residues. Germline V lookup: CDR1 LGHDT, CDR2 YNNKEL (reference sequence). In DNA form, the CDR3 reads TGTGCCAGCAGCCACCGGGAGAACACTGAAGCTTTCTTT. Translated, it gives CASSHRENTEAFF.